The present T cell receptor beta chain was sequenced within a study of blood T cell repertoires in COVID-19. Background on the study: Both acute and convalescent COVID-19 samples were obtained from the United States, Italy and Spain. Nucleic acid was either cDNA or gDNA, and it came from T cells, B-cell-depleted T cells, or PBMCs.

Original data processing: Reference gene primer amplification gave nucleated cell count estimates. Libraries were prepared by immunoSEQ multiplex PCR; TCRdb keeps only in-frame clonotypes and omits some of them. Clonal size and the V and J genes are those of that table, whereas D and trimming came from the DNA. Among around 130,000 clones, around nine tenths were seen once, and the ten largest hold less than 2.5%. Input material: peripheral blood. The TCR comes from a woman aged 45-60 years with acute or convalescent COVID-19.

CDR3 bases: TGCGCCAGCAGCCAAGATGGCGGCGGCTACACCTTC. It is translated as CASSQDGGGYTF. The J gene is TRBJ1-2, the V gene TRBV4-3; no clear D gene. CDR1 and CDR2 from the germline V gene are LGHNA and YSLEER. V dropped 0 bases and J dropped 8 bases, with 7 bases sitting between them. This CDR3 has 12 residues.